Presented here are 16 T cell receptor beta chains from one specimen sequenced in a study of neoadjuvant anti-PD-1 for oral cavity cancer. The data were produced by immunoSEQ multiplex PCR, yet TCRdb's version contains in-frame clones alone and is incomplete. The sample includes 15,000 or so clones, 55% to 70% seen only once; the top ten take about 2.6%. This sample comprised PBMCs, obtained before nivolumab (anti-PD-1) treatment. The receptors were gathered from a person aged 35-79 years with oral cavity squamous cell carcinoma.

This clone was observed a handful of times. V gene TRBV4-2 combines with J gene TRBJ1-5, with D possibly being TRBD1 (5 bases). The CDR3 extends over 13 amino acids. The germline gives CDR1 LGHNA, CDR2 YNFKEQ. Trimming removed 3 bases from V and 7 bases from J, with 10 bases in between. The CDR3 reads CASSQGVTQPQHF. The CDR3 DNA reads TGTGCCAGCAGCCAGGGGGTGACCCAGCCCCAGCATTTT.

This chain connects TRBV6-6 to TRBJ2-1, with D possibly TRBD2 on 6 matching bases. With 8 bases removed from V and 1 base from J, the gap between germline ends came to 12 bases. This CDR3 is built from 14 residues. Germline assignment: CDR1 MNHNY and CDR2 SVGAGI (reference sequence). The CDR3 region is CASAGSNSYNEQFF. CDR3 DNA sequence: TGTGCCAGCGCCGGGAGTAATTCCTACAATGAGCAGTTCTTC.

CDR3 amino acids: CASSPPESGANVLTF. For the CDR3, the DNA is TGCGCCAGCAGCCCCCCCGAATCCGGGGCCAACGTCCTGACTTTC. This sequence joins TRBV5-1 and TRBJ2-6; unclear D gene. The germline CDR1 and CDR2 sequences are SGHRS and YFSETQ. The CDR3 is made up of 15 amino acids. The V end was cut by 4 bases, the J end by 4 bases, with 12 bases between.

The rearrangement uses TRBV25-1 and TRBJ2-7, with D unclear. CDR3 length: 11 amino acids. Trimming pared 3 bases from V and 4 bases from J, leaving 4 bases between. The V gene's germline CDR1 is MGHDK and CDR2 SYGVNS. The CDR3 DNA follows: TGTGCCAGCAGTGAGGCGTACGAGCAGTACTTC. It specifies CASSEAYEQYF.

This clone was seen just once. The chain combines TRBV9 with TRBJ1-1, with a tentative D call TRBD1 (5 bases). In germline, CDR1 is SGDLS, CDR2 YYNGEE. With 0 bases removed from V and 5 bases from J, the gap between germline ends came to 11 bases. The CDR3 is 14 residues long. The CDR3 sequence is CASSVGGDGTEAFF. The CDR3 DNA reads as TGTGCCAGCAGCGTAGGAGGGGATGGGACTGAAGCTTTCTTT.

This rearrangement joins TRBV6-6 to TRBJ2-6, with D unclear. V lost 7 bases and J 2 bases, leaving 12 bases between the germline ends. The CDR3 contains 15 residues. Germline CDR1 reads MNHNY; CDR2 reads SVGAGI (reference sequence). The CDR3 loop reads CASNQGSAGANVLTF. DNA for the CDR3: TGTGCCAGCAACCAAGGGTCGGCTGGGGCCAACGTCCTGACTTTC.

CDR3 sequence reads: CASSLTSGDPYNEQFF. CDR3 in DNA: TGCGCCAGCAGCTTGACTAGCGGGGATCCCTACAATGAGCAGTTCTTC. The rearrangement joins TRBV5-1 to TRBJ2-1; 10 positions match TRBD2. Per the germline V gene, CDR1 is SGHRS and CDR2 is YFSETQ. The trim removed 1 base at V and 2 bases at J, leaving 3 bases unmatched. This CDR3 is built from 16 residues.

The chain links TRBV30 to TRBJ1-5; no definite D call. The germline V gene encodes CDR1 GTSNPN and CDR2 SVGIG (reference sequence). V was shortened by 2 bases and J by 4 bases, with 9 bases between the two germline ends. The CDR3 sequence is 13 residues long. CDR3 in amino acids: CAWSRRENQPQHF. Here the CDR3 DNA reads TGTGCCTGGAGTAGACGAGAAAATCAGCCCCAGCATTTT.

The DNA for the CDR3 is TGTGCCAGCAGCCCCTCTCCCGGGACTAGCCTCCAAGAGACCCAGTACTTC. This codes for CASSPSPGTSLQETQYF. The V call is TRBV5-8, the J call TRBJ2-5; 9 nucleotides match TRBD2. The CDR3 consists of 17 residues. The germline V gene encodes CDR1 SGHTS and CDR2 YDEGEE. The ends lost 4 bases at V and 1 base at J; junction bases unmatched: 11.

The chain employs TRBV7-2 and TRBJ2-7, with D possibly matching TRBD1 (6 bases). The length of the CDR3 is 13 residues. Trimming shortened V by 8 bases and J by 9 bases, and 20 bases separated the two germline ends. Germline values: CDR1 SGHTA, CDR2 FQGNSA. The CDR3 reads CASSAGAARGQYF. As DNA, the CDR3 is TGTGCCAGCTCGGCAGGGGCCGCTCGGGGGCAGTACTTC.

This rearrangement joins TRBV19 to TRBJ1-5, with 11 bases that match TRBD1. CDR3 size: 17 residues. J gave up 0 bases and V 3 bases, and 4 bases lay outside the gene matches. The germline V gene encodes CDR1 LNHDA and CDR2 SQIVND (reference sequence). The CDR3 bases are TGTGCCAGTAGTATGGGGACAGGGGGTTTTAGCAATCAGCCCCAGCATTTT. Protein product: CASSMGTGGFSNQPQHF.

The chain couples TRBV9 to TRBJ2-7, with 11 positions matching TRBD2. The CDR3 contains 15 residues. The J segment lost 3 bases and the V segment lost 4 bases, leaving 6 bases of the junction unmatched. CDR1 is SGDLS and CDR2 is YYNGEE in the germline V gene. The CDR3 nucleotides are TGTGCCAGCAGCCCCCGACTAGCGGGGAACTACGAGCAGTACTTC. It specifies CASSPRLAGNYEQYF.

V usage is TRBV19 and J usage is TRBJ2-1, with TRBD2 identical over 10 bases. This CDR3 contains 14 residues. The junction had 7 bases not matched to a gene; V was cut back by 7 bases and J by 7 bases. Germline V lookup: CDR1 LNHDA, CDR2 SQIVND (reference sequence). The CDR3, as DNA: TGTGCCAGTACCGATAGCGGGAGGAGAAATGAGCAGTTCTTC. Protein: CASTDSGRRNEQFF.

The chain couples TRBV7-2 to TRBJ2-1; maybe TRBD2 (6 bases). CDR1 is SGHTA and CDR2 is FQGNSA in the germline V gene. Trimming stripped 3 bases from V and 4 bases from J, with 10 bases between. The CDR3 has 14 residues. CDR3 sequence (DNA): TGTGCCAGCAGCTTGGTTAGCGGATACAATGAGCAGTTCTTC. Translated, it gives CASSLVSGYNEQFF.

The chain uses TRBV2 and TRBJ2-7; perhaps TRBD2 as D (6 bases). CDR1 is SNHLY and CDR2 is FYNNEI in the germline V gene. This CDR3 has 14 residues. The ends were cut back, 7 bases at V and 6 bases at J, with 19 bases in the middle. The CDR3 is CASTPGLPTAEQYF. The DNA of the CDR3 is TGTGCCAGCACCCCGGGACTCCCGACCGCCGAGCAGTACTTC. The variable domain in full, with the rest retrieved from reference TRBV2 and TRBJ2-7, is EPEVTQTPSHQVTQMGQEVILRCVPISNHLYFYWYRQILGQKVEFLVSFYNNEISEKSEIFDDQFSVERPDGSNFTLKIRSTKLEDSAMYFCASTPGLPTAEQYFGPGTRLTVT.

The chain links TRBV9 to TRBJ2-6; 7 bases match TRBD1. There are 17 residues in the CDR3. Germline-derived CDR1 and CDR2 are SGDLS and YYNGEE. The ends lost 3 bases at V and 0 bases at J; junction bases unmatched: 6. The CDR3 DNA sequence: TGTGCCAGCAGCGCCCGGGACAGTCACTCTGGGGCCAACGTCCTGACTTTC. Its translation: CASSARDSHSGANVLTF.